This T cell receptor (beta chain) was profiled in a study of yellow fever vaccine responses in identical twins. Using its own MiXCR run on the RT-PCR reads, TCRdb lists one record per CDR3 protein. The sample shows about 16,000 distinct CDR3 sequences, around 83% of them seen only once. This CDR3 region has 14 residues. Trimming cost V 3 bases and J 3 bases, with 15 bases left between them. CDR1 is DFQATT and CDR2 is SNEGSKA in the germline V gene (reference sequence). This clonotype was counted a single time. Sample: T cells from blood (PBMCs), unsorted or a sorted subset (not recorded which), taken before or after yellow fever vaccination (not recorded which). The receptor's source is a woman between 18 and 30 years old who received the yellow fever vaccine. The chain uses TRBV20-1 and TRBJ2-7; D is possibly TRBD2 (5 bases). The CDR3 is CSARDLRRDYEQYF. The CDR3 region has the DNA TGCAGTGCTAGGGACCTACGCCGGGACTACGAGCAGTACTTC.